One T cell receptor (beta chain) is described in this entry. TRB cDNA libraries were made by UMI-labeled 5' RACE. No DNA is given; TCRdb re-called the 5' RACE reads and lists each CDR3 protein once. There are 75,000 to 100,000 distinct CDR3 sequences in the sample, with 1.6% held by the top ten. The data were obtained in a study of CXCR3-negative and CXCR3-positive naive CD8 T cells. This CDR3 is built from 16 residues. CDR1 DFQATT and CDR2 SNEGSKA come from the germline V gene (reference sequence). CD45RO-CCR7+CD27+CD95- cells counted as naive CD8+ T cells. The chain is built from TRBV20-1 and TRBJ2-1; no DNA is available, so the TRBD1 call from TCRdb remains unchecked. The sequenced sample was naive CXCR3- CD8+ T cells from blood. Subset: CD45RO-CCR7+CD27+CD95- naive CD8+ T cells lacking CXCR3 (TNR3-). The source of this sequence is a human donor in good health. Some clones in this sample may be carry-over from other donors' samples. The CDR3 region is CSAGGGGRVDYNEQFF.